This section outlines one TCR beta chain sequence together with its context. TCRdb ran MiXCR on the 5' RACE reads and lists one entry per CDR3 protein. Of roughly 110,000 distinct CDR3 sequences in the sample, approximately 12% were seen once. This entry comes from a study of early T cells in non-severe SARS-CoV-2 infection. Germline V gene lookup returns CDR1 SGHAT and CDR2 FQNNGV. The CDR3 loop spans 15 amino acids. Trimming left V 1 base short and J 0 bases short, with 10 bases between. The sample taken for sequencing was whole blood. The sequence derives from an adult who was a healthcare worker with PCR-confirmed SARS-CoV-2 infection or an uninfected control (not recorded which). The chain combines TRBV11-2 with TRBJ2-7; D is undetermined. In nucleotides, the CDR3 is TGTGCCAGCAGCTTAGCAGGACCAAGCTCCTACGAGCAGTACTTC. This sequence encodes CASSLAGPSSYEQYF.